This is a list of T cell receptor beta chains from one sample in a study of blood T cells in healthy people across ages. Each CDR3 protein is one row after TCRdb ran MiXCR on the 5' RACE reads. The sample lists 550,000 to 700,000 distinct CDR3 sequences; roughly 28% were seen once. Sequencing was carried out using blood. Every receptor here comes from a woman aged 70-85 years in good health. The CDR3 runs from the conserved cysteine through the conserved F or W. D genes are given only for firm matches. Where a row states a size, it is once, few, many or the class of an expanded clone; other rows omit it.

size: .
V: TRBV11-2
J: TRBJ1-4
D: .
CDR3: CASSPSSATNEKLFF
DNA: TGTGCCAGCAGCCCGTCGTCCGCAACTAATGAAAAACTGTTTTTT

size: .
V: TRBV14
J: TRBJ2-7
D: .
CDR3: CASSHHQGKEQYF
DNA: TGTGCCAGCAGCCACCATCAGGGAAAGGAGCAGTACTTC

size: few
V: TRBV4-2
J: TRBJ1-2
D: .
CDR3: CASSQDRGTRGYTF
DNA: TGTGCCAGCAGCCAAGATCGGGGGACCCGGGGCTACACCTTC

size: few
V: TRBV6-4
J: TRBJ2-4
D: TRBD1
CDR3: CASSDSGTGEYDSKNIQYF
DNA: TGTGCCAGCAGTGACTCGGGGACAGGGGAATACGATTCCAAAAACATTCAGTACTTC

size: .
V: TRBV20-1
J: TRBJ2-5
D: .
CDR3: CSVRGDGTQYF
DNA: TGCAGTGTCAGGGGAGACGGGACCCAGTACTTC

size: .
V: TRBV20-1
J: TRBJ2-4
D: TRBD1
CDR3: CSAEGTGLDIQYF
DNA: TGCAGTGCTGAAGGGACAGGGTTGGACATTCAGTACTTC

size: .
V: TRBV20-1
J: TRBJ2-1
D: .
CDR3: CSARALAQINNEQFF
DNA: TGCAGTGCTAGAGCCCTAGCGCAAATTAACAATGAGCAGTTCTTC

size: few
V: TRBV5-1
J: TRBJ2-1
D: .
CDR3: CASSLVGQPWDEQFF
DNA: TGCGCCAGCAGCTTGGTTGGACAGCCCTGGGATGAGCAGTTCTTC

size: .
V: TRBV13
J: TRBJ2-3
D: TRBD2
CDR3: CASSRSGGATDTQYF
DNA: TGTGCCAGCAGCCGTAGCGGGGGGGCGACAGATACGCAGTATTTT

size: many
V: TRBV7-2
J: TRBJ2-3
D: TRBD2
CDR3: CASSLSTTSGSRDTQYF
DNA: TGTGCCAGCAGCTTAAGTACCACTAGCGGGTCTAGGGATACGCAGTATTTT

size: few
V: TRBV11-3
J: TRBJ2-2
D: .
CDR3: CASSLYQGGLTGELFF
DNA: TGTGCCAGCAGTTTATACCAGGGTGGATTAACCGGGGAGCTGTTTTTT

size: few
V: TRBV4-2
J: TRBJ1-2
D: .
CDR3: CASSQGGRTVIHGYTF
DNA: TGTGCCAGCAGCCAGGGTGGCCGGACAGTAATACATGGCTACACCTTC

size: few
V: TRBV28
J: TRBJ2-3
D: TRBD2
CDR3: CASSPSSGARTDTQYF
DNA: TGTGCCAGCAGTCCTTCTAGCGGGGCCCGCACAGATACGCAGTATTTT

size: .
V: TRBV9
J: TRBJ2-2
D: .
CDR3: CASSVVPHTGELFF
DNA: TGTGCCAGCAGCGTAGTTCCCCACACCGGGGAGCTGTTTTTT

size: .
V: TRBV12-3/TRBV12-4
J: TRBJ1-4
D: TRBD1
CDR3: CASSSRQGQTSNEKLFF
DNA: TGTGCCAGCAGTTCCCGACAGGGGCAGACTTCTAATGAAAAACTGTTTTTT

size: .
V: TRBV6-1
J: TRBJ2-3
D: .
CDR3: CASSRGWGGGRTDTQYF
DNA: TGTGCCAGCAGCCGTGGATGGGGGGGGGGGCGAACAGATACGCAGTATTTT

size: .
V: TRBV5-1
J: TRBJ1-1
D: .
CDR3: CASSLSYGDTEAFF
DNA: TGCGCCAGCAGCTTGAGTTATGGGGACACTGAAGCTTTCTTT

size: few
V: TRBV14
J: TRBJ1-4
D: .
CDR3: CASRAGARLKIRSNEKLFF
DNA: TGTGCCAGCAGGGCAGGGGCAAGGCTGAAAATACGATCAAATGAAAAACTGTTTTTT

size: .
V: TRBV12-3/TRBV12-4
J: TRBJ2-5
D: .
CDR3: CASSPDRYQETQYF
DNA: TGTGCCAGCAGTCCCGACAGGTATCAAGAGACCCAGTACTTC

size: .
V: TRBV7-3
J: TRBJ1-2
D: .
CDR3: CASSLIPPGEYGYTF
DNA: TGTGCCAGCAGCCTCATTCCTCCAGGGGAATATGGCTACACCTTC

size: few
V: TRBV20-1
J: TRBJ2-5
D: TRBD1
CDR3: CSARDHGRGRVETQYF
DNA: TGCAGTGCTAGAGATCATGGCAGGGGGCGTGTAGAGACCCAGTACTTC

size: many
V: TRBV12-3/TRBV12-4
J: TRBJ2-4
D: TRBD1
CDR3: CASSLGQGGNIQYF
DNA: TGTGCCAGCAGTTTGGGACAGGGGGGAAACATTCAGTACTTC

size: .
V: TRBV7-3
J: TRBJ2-1
D: TRBD2
CDR3: CASSLELAGVHEQFF
DNA: TGTGCCAGCAGCTTGGAACTAGCGGGAGTCCATGAGCAGTTCTTC

size: .
V: TRBV6-2/TRBV6-3
J: TRBJ1-1
D: .
CDR3: CASSRVWTSTEAFF
DNA: TGTGCCAGCAGCCGGGTTTGGACGAGCACTGAAGCTTTCTTT

size: .
V: TRBV20-1
J: TRBJ2-2
D: .
CDR3: CSASRGGVNTGELFF
DNA: TGCAGTGCTAGTAGGGGGGGCGTAAACACCGGGGAGCTGTTTTTT